One sample yielded the 12 T cell receptor beta chains listed below, sequenced in a study of OX40 agonist ivuxolimab in advanced cancers. Here immunoSEQ multiplex PCR was the method, and the copy in TCRdb shows in-frame clones only, minus some. The repertoire includes approximately 61,000 clones, about 89% of them detected once, and 18% sits in the top ten. Sample: CD4+ or CD8+ T cells sorted from blood, taken in a trial of the OX40 agonist ivuxolimab. These receptors were obtained from an adult with an advanced solid tumor such as melanoma, head and neck, liver or kidney cancer.

This chain connects TRBV5-6 to TRBJ2-7; maybe TRBD1 (6 bases). V lost 1 base to trimming and J lost 1 base, with 9 bases between them. The CDR3 totals 14 residues. Germline lookup yields CDR1 SGHDT and CDR2 YYEEEE. The CDR3 reads CASSLWDTSYEQYF. As DNA, the CDR3 is TGTGCCAGCAGCTTGTGGGACACGTCCTACGAGCAGTACTTC.

This clone has just one count. V is TRBV6-1 and J is TRBJ1-4; D call uncertain. CDR3 length: 14 amino acids. The ends were cut back, 7 bases at V and 2 bases at J, with 11 bases in the middle. Germline assignment: CDR1 MNHNS and CDR2 SASEGT. The CDR3 region is CASIEGFTNEKLFF. DNA for the CDR3: TGTGCCAGCATAGAAGGGTTTACTAATGAAAAACTGTTTTTT.

The chain combines TRBV6-5 with TRBJ1-1, with a possible D match to TRBD1 (6 bases). The V end lost 5 bases, the J end lost 4 bases, and 14 bases lay between the germline ends. The CDR3 contains 14 residues. Germline values: CDR1 MNHEY, CDR2 SVGAGI. The chain's CDR3 is CASSEVAGATEAFF. CDR3 DNA: TGTGCCAGCAGTGAAGTCGCGGGGGCCACTGAAGCTTTCTTT.

V and J are TRBV7-9 and TRBJ2-7; no clear D gene. The CDR3 length is 12 residues. Per the germline V gene, CDR1 is SEHNR and CDR2 is FQNEAQ (reference sequence). Trimming took 4 bases from V and 2 from J, leaving 6 bases between them. CDR3 nucleotides: TGTGCCAGCAGCTCCAGCCCCTACGAGCAGTACTTC. Amino acids: CASSSSPYEQYF.

V gene TRBV15 combines with J gene TRBJ2-3, with 8 bases identical to TRBD2. V shed 8 bases, J shed 2 bases, and the junction held 3 bases outside the gene matches. The CDR3 sequence is 13 residues long. Germline V gene data show CDR1 as LNHNV and CDR2 as YYDKDF (reference sequence). This chain's CDR3 is CATRAGATDTQYF. In DNA form, the CDR3 reads TGTGCCACCCGAGCGGGGGCCACAGATACGCAGTATTTT.

The V and J genes are TRBV4-2 and TRBJ2-1; 14 nucleotides line up with TRBD2. The CDR3 is 15 amino acids. The V segment lost 4 bases and the J segment 10 bases; nucleotides outside the gene matches: 6. Germline V gene data show CDR1 as LGHNA and CDR2 as YNFKEQ. CDR3: CASSPGLAGGVEQFF. CDR3 DNA sequence: TGTGCCAGCAGCCCTGGACTAGCGGGGGGTGTGGAGCAGTTCTTC.

The chain has TRBV6-5 and TRBJ1-5; D gene uncertain. CDR3 length equals 15 residues. The V end lost 2 bases, the J end lost 0 bases, and 8 bases lay between the germline ends. Germline CDR1 and CDR2: MNHEY and SVGAGI. Written as DNA, the CDR3 is TGTGCCAGCAGTTACGGCGCGGATAGCAATCAGCCCCAGCATTTT. The encoded protein is CASSYGADSNQPQHF.

The gene calls are TRBV28 and TRBJ1-2, with 7 nucleotides matching TRBD1. This CDR3 is 14 amino acids long. Germline V gene lookup returns CDR1 MDHEN and CDR2 SYDVKM. V shed 4 bases, J shed 8 bases, and the junction held 10 bases outside the gene matches. CDR3 DNA sequence: TGTGCCAGCAGTTCCGCCGGGACAGCTTCGGGCTACACCTTC. Translating gives CASSSAGTASGYTF.

The chain couples TRBV6-1 to TRBJ1-2; D possibly corresponds to TRBD1 (5 bases). CDR3 length: 19 amino acids. V shed 2 bases and J shed 3 bases, with 25 bases lying between them. From germline, CDR1 is MNHNS and CDR2 SASEGT. DNA of the CDR3: TGTGCCAGCAGTGAATTCGATATGGGGGTTTCGAAAGGTGACTATGGCTACACCTTC. This gives the protein CASSEFDMGVSKGDYGYTF.

This chain connects TRBV11-3 to TRBJ1-5; D unclear. The germline V gene has CDR1 SGHNT and CDR2 YENEEA. The CDR3 spans 15 residues. With 6 bases removed from V and 2 bases from J, the gap between germline ends came to 14 bases. The CDR3 reads CASRRRTQGNQPQHF. In DNA, the CDR3 is TGTGCCAGCAGGAGGAGGACCCAGGGCAATCAGCCCCAGCATTTT.

The rearrangement uses TRBV6-1 and TRBJ2-7; D gene ambiguous. The CDR3 has 13 residues. Germline lookup yields CDR1 MNHNS and CDR2 SASEGT. The V end lost 3 bases, the J end lost 2 bases, and 8 bases lay between the germline ends. This chain's CDR3 is CASSESLAYEQYF. CDR3 coding DNA: TGTGCCAGCAGTGAGAGTTTGGCCTACGAGCAGTACTTC.

This clone occurred once. The rearrangement joins TRBV15 to TRBJ2-5; D unclear. In germline, CDR1 is LNHNV, CDR2 YYDKDF (reference sequence). V lost 5 bases and J lost 2, with 21 bases in between. The CDR3 is 17 amino acids. For the CDR3, the DNA is TGTGCCACCAGCTCCCCCGCCCAAGCAGGCCTGCAAGAGACCCAGTACTTC. It specifies CATSSPAQAGLQETQYF.